This passage covers 28 T cell receptor beta chains from one sample sequenced in a study of shared T cell receptors in the human thymus. Assay used: immunoSEQ multiplex PCR; TCRdb lists only in-frame clones, some missing. Among hundreds of thousands of clones listed, around 87% were seen once. The data also belong to a second study, concerning human thymus T cells.

The sequencing input was thymocytes. The source is a boy under two years old with a congenital heart defect.

The V call is TRBV28, the J call TRBJ2-1, with 7 bases aligning to TRBD2. CDR3 length: 17 residues. The V gene end was trimmed by 7 bases and the J gene end by 3 bases; junction bases not matched to a gene: 15. Germline V gene lookup returns CDR1 MDHEN and CDR2 SYDVKM. This CDR3 is CASKFRITREFYNEQFF. The CDR3, as DNA: TGTGCCAGCAAGTTCCGGATTACGCGGGAGTTCTACAATGAGCAGTTCTTC.

In this sample, this clone turned up once. This sequence joins TRBV9 and TRBJ2-1; 8 bases agree with TRBD2. The ends lost 3 bases at V and 0 bases at J; junction bases unmatched: 5. Germline CDR1 reads SGDLS; CDR2 reads YYNGEE. The CDR3 runs 16 residues. The CDR3 reads CASSGLAGSSYNEQFF. Written as DNA, the CDR3 is TGTGCCAGCAGCGGATTAGCGGGGAGCTCCTACAATGAGCAGTTCTTC.

The rearrangement links TRBV28 to TRBJ1-1; unclear D gene. Germline V gene lookup returns CDR1 MDHEN and CDR2 SYDVKM. V lost 6 bases and J lost 4, with 9 bases in between. There are 12 residues in the CDR3. The CDR3 loop is CASRRVITEAFF. The CDR3 DNA follows: TGTGCCAGCAGGAGGGTGATCACTGAAGCTTTCTTT.

The chain couples TRBV25-1 to TRBJ2-6; 8 positions agree with TRBD1. Losses at the gene ends were 8 bases for V and 2 bases for J; bases not matched to a gene: 8. This CDR3 is 16 amino acids long. Germline V lookup: CDR1 MGHDK, CDR2 SYGVNS. DNA of the CDR3: TGTGCCAGCCTCGGGACAGGCATCGCTGGGGCCAACGTCCTGACTTTC. Its translation is CASLGTGIAGANVLTF.

The rearrangement joins TRBV7-2 to TRBJ2-3; D not certain. CDR1 SGHTA and CDR2 FQGNSA come from the germline V gene. V lost 5 bases, J lost 8 bases, and 20 bases lay in between. This CDR3 spans 15 amino acids. CDR3 protein: CASSPANSPPVTQYF. As DNA, the CDR3 is TGTGCCAGCAGCCCAGCGAACTCCCCCCCCGTTACGCAGTATTTT.

This chain connects TRBV4-3 to TRBJ1-4, with D tentatively TRBD1 (5 bases). In germline, CDR1 is LGHNA, CDR2 YSLEER. The ends were cut back, 0 bases at V and 8 bases at J, with 22 bases in the middle. This CDR3 has 18 amino acids. The CDR3 DNA reads TGCGCCAGCAGCCAAGAAGAGCCCCGTCTAGGGGTGTACGAAAAACTGTTTTTT. Its protein product is CASSQEEPRLGVYEKLFF.

The chain uses TRBV5-4 and TRBJ1-1; maybe TRBD1 (5 bases). In germline, CDR1 is SGHNT, CDR2 YYREEE (reference sequence). The CDR3 consists of 14 residues. V was cut by 1 base and J by 7 bases, with 14 bases left in between. CDR3 nucleotides: TGTGCCAGCAGCTTGAATTGGGCGCAGGGTGAAGCTTTCTTT. Amino acids: CASSLNWAQGEAFF. The variable domain in full, completed from reference TRBV5-4 and TRBJ1-1, reads ETGVTQSPTHLIKTRGQQVTLRCSSQSGHNTVSWYQQALGQGPQFIFQYYREEENGRGNFPPRFSGLQFPNYSSELNVNALELDDSALYLCASSLNWAQGEAFFGQGTRLTVV.

The chain employs TRBV27 and TRBJ1-4; TRBD1 might be the D (6 bases). The V and J ends lost 6 bases and 8 bases respectively, with 13 bases between them. CDR1 and CDR2 from the germline V gene are MNHEY and SMNVEV (reference sequence). The CDR3 covers 13 residues. Here the CDR3 DNA reads TGTGCCAGCAGCCAACAGGGTAGAGAAAAACTGTTTTTT. It codes for CASSQQGREKLFF.

The chain combines TRBV29-1 with TRBJ1-2, with a possible D match to TRBD1 (6 bases). CDR1 SQVTM and CDR2 ANQGSEA come from the germline V gene. The CDR3 spans 14 residues. V was trimmed by 0 bases and J by 2 bases, leaving 10 bases between them. CDR3 coding DNA: TGCAGCGTTGAAGAGGGGGCCGAAAACTATGGCTACACCTTC. Amino acids: CSVEEGAENYGYTF. Variable domain in full (rest from reference TRBV29-1 and TRBJ1-2): SAVISQKPSRDICQRGTSLTIQCQVDSQVTMMFWYRQQPGQSLTLIATANQGSEATYESGFVIDKFPISRPNLTFSTLTVSNMSPEDSSIYLCSVEEGAENYGYTFGSGTRLTVV.

This rearrangement joins TRBV28 to TRBJ2-4; tentatively, D is TRBD2 (5 bases). Germline values: CDR1 MDHEN, CDR2 SYDVKM. This CDR3 has 17 amino acids. The germline V and J ends were trimmed by 2 bases and 0 bases, with 14 bases remaining between them. The DNA of the CDR3 is TGTGCCAGCAGTTTAGTGGAGGTGTCCACAGCCAAAAACATTCAGTACTTC. It is translated as CASSLVEVSTAKNIQYF.

V usage is TRBV27 and J usage is TRBJ1-5; D is unresolved. Germline CDR1 reads MNHEY; CDR2 reads SMNVEV (reference sequence). The germline V and J ends were trimmed by 5 bases and 0 bases, with 5 bases remaining between them. This CDR3 has 13 amino acids. In DNA form, the CDR3 reads TGTGCCAGCAGTAATAGTAGCAATCAGCCCCAGCATTTT. Translation gives CASSNSSNQPQHF.

V gene TRBV28 combines with J gene TRBJ1-1, with TRBD1 identical over 9 bases. Trimming removed 5 bases from V and 4 bases from J; junction bases left unmatched: 5. This CDR3 is 14 amino acids long. CDR1 and CDR2 (germline): MDHEN, SYDVKM. In nucleotides, the CDR3 is TGTGCCAGCAGTATAGAACAGGGGGCCACTGAAGCTTTCTTT. Translation gives CASSIEQGATEAFF.

The rearrangement uses TRBV4-2 and TRBJ1-5, with D perhaps matching TRBD1 (5 bases). The length of the CDR3 is 15 residues. Germline loops: CDR1 LGHNA, CDR2 YNFKEQ. Trimming pared 3 bases from V and 1 base from J, leaving 10 bases between. Here the CDR3 DNA reads TGTGCCAGCAGCCAGAGACAGATGAGCAATCAGCCCCAGCATTTT. It codes for CASSQRQMSNQPQHF.

The chain recombines TRBV30 with TRBJ1-2; possible D gene TRBD1, 5 bases. Germline V gives CDR1 GTSNPN, CDR2 SVGIG (reference sequence). Between the trimmed V and J ends, which lost 5 bases and 4 bases, there was a span of 14 bases. The CDR3 consists of 13 residues. This chain's CDR3 is CAWDKEGSYGYTF. Here the CDR3 DNA reads TGTGCCTGGGATAAGGAGGGGTCCTATGGCTACACCTTC.

The chain is built from TRBV6-5 and TRBJ2-7; 8 nucleotides align to TRBD1. The CDR3 has 15 residues. Losses at the gene ends were 2 bases for V and 2 bases for J; bases not matched to a gene: 5. CDR1 is MNHEY, CDR2 SVGAGI, per germline. This CDR3 is CASSYPAGGTYEQYF. DNA for the CDR3: TGTGCCAGCAGTTACCCCGCAGGGGGCACCTACGAGCAGTACTTC.

The chain is built from TRBV6-5 and TRBJ1-1; a possible D gene is TRBD1 (5 bases). V was shortened by 0 bases and J by 4 bases, with 12 bases between the two germline ends. The CDR3 spans 15 residues. The germline V gene encodes CDR1 MNHEY and CDR2 SVGAGI. The CDR3 coding sequence is TGTGCCAGCAGTTACTCGGGCAGGGTGGGCACTGAAGCTTTCTTT. Residues: CASSYSGRVGTEAFF.

The DNA of the CDR3 is TGTGCCAGTAGTTTCAACAGGGACCATGAGCAGTTCTTC. Translating it yields CASSFNRDHEQFF. The chain carries TRBV19 and TRBJ2-1; a possible D gene is TRBD1 (6 bases). The V end was cut by 5 bases, the J end by 8 bases, with 13 bases between. Looked up from germline, CDR1 is LNHDA and CDR2 is SQIVND (reference sequence). CDR3 length equals 13 residues.

This sequence joins TRBV28 and TRBJ2-1; no clear D gene. Deletions cut 3 bases from V and 8 bases from J, with 5 bases between. The CDR3 runs 11 residues. CDR1 and CDR2 from the germline V gene are MDHEN and SYDVKM. The CDR3 DNA follows: TGTGCCAGCAGTTTTCTCGATGAGCAGTTCTTC. Protein sequence: CASSFLDEQFF. Full variable domain (outside the CDR3, taken from reference TRBV28 and TRBJ2-1): DVKVTQSSRYLVKRTGEKVFLECVQDMDHENMFWYRQDPGLGLRLIYFSYDVKMKEKGDIPEGYSVSREKKERFSLILESASTNQTSMYLCASSFLDEQFFGPGTRLTVL.

The chain couples TRBV28 to TRBJ1-1; D unclear. Trimming shortened V by 1 base and J by 2 bases, and 5 bases separated the two germline ends. Looked up from germline, CDR1 is MDHEN and CDR2 is SYDVKM. This CDR3 has 13 residues. CDR3 DNA: TGTGCCAGCAGTTTATACAGTAACACTGAAGCTTTCTTT. Its protein product is CASSLYSNTEAFF.

The chain recombines TRBV28 with TRBJ1-5; 7 bases align to TRBD1. Germline CDR1 reads MDHEN; CDR2 reads SYDVKM. CDR3 length: 14 amino acids. J gave up 5 bases and V 3 bases, and 4 bases lay outside the gene matches. CDR3 nucleotides: TGTGCCAGCAGTTTGTGGAGGGGGCATCAGCCCCAGCATTTT. This codes for CASSLWRGHQPQHF.

The genes are TRBV28 and TRBJ1-4, with TRBD1 identical over 8 bases. V lost 0 bases, J lost 5 bases, and 5 bases stayed unmatched. CDR1 and CDR2 from the germline V gene are MDHEN and SYDVKM. There are 16 residues in the CDR3. The CDR3 protein is CASSLCMRQGNEKLFF. CDR3 bases: TGTGCCAGCAGTTTATGCATGAGACAGGGGAATGAAAAACTGTTTTTT. Complete variable domain (other parts from reference TRBV28 and TRBJ1-4): DVKVTQSSRYLVKRTGEKVFLECVQDMDHENMFWYRQDPGLGLRLIYFSYDVKMKEKGDIPEGYSVSREKKERFSLILESASTNQTSMYLCASSLCMRQGNEKLFFGSGTQLSVL.

The genes are TRBV25-1 and TRBJ2-5, with 8 nucleotides matching TRBD1. Germline V gene data show CDR1 as MGHDK and CDR2 as SYGVNS. CDR3 length: 13 residues. Trimming took 7 bases from V and 0 from J; bases not matched to a gene: 1. The CDR3 spells CASKTGDQETQYF. Written as DNA, the CDR3 is TGTGCCAGCAAGACAGGGGACCAAGAGACCCAGTACTTC. The full variable domain, completed using reference TRBV25-1 and TRBJ2-5, is EADIYQTPRYLVIGTGKKITLECSQTMGHDKMYWYQQDPGMELHLIHYSYGVNSTEKGDLSSESTVSRIRTEHFPLTLESARPSHTSQYLCASKTGDQETQYFGPGTRLLVL.

The genes are TRBV28 and TRBJ1-1, with D hard to call. V gave up 6 bases and J gave up 0 bases, with 8 bases separating them. Germline CDR1 and CDR2: MDHEN and SYDVKM. The CDR3 has 13 amino acids. CDR3: CASSHAVNTEAFF. DNA of the CDR3: TGTGCCAGCAGCCATGCAGTGAACACTGAAGCTTTCTTT.

The CDR3 here is CASSQDQGRKATNEKLFF. In DNA, the CDR3 is TGTGCCAGCAGCCAAGACCAGGGGCGAAAAGCAACTAATGAAAAACTGTTTTTT. This sequence joins TRBV14 and TRBJ1-4; the D gene is possibly TRBD1 (6 bases). The CDR3 is 18 residues long. The germline V and J ends were trimmed by 0 bases and 0 bases, with 14 bases remaining between them. Germline-derived CDR1 and CDR2 are SGHDN and FVKESK.

The chain couples TRBV5-1 to TRBJ2-7; TRBD2 aligns across 7 bases. The CDR3 sequence is 14 residues long. With V trimmed by 1 base and J by 5 bases, 6 bases remained unmatched. Per the germline V gene, CDR1 is SGHRS and CDR2 is YFSETQ. The CDR3 sequence is CASSLTGGRDEQYF. In DNA form, the CDR3 reads TGCGCCAGCAGCTTGACGGGAGGAAGGGACGAGCAGTACTTC. The full variable domain, rest sourced from reference TRBV5-1 and TRBJ2-7, is KAGVTQTPRYLIKTRGQQVTLSCSPISGHRSVSWYQQTPGQGLQFLFEYFSETQRNKGNFPGRFSGRQFSNSRSEMNVSTLELGDSALYLCASSLTGGRDEQYFGPGTRLTVT.

V is TRBV28 and J is TRBJ2-6; tentative D call: TRBD2 (5 bases). Germline values: CDR1 MDHEN, CDR2 SYDVKM. Trimming pared 3 bases from V and 4 bases from J, leaving 19 bases between. The length of the CDR3 is 18 residues. The CDR3 sequence is CASSFSRGRGAGANVLTF. CDR3 in DNA: TGTGCCAGCAGTTTTTCCCGGGGTCGGGGAGCCGGGGCCAACGTCCTGACTTTC.

This clone is a singleton in its sample. The chain uses TRBV2 and TRBJ1-1; a weak D match, TRBD1 (6 bases). V lost 0 bases and J lost 2, with 25 bases in between. The germline V gene encodes CDR1 SNHLY and CDR2 FYNNEI. The CDR3 loop spans 20 amino acids. The CDR3 DNA reads as TGTGCCAGCAGTGAAGCGCGGGAGAACCACGTGACAGGTGAAAACACTGAAGCTTTCTTT. Translation: CASSEARENHVTGENTEAFF. The whole variable domain, filled in from reference TRBV2 and TRBJ1-1, reads EPEVTQTPSHQVTQMGQEVILRCVPISNHLYFYWYRQILGQKVEFLVSFYNNEISEKSEIFDDQFSVERPDGSNFTLKIRSTKLEDSAMYFCASSEARENHVTGENTEAFFGQGTRLTVV.

The J gene is TRBJ1-5, the V gene TRBV28; TRBD1 agrees at 7 bases. Germline CDR1 is MDHEN and CDR2 is SYDVKM. V lost 2 bases to trimming and J lost 4 bases; unmatched junction nucleotides: 8. The CDR3 extends over 16 amino acids. The CDR3 sequence is CASSLTGQVGNQPQHF. For the CDR3, the DNA is TGTGCCAGCAGTTTAACCGGACAGGTCGGGAATCAGCCCCAGCATTTT.